This T cell receptor beta chain was obtained from a study of shared clonotypes between healthy human individuals. In the study overall: A donor's plate count was three for CD4 naive and three for CD4 memory; CD8 naive had two and CD8 memory one.

The protocol was immunoSEQ multiplex PCR, while the TCRdb copy is restricted to in-frame clones and leaves out a portion. The data contain about 2.1 million clones, over 85% of them singletons. Naive-designated CD8 cells lacked CD45RO, were positively enriched for CCR7, and omitted terminally differentiated effector memory CD45RA+ cells. Germline V lookup: CDR1 MNHEY, CDR2 SVGAGI. The germline V and J ends were trimmed by 6 bases and 1 base, with 10 bases remaining between them. The length of the CDR3 is 15 residues. The chain recombines TRBV6-5 with TRBJ2-6, with D maybe TRBD1 (6 bases). The sequence was obtained from a young man in good health. Some clones in this sample may be carry-over from other donors' samples. Source material: naive CD8+ T cells from PBMCs. This chain's CDR3 is CASRYRESGANVLTF. DNA of the CDR3: TGTGCCAGCAGGTACAGGGAATCTGGGGCCAACGTCCTGACTTTC.